This T cell receptor (beta chain) comes out of a study of CD8+ T cells in alopecia areata. Turning to the study itself: Those patients who were treated received oral tofacitinib, which was given at 5 to 10 mg twice daily for moderate-to-severe alopecia areata. Study-level results: Scalp clonality, along with expanded CD8+ clones among the top 100, was significantly decreased by tofacitinib.

This clone was counted only a few times. Its target is unknown. As to treatment: oral pan-JAK inhibitor, 5-10 mg twice daily. Separation by sorting yielded CD4+ and CD8+ T cells from PBMCs. Extracted RNA was reverse transcribed into cDNA, the sequencing template. Clones were sequenced by immunoSEQ multiplex PCR, and TCRdb holds only the in-frame ones, with some missing. The sample shows 150,000 to 200,000 clones, more than 55% of them seen only once. The CDR3 has 13 residues. Germline assignment: CDR1 SGHRS and CDR2 YFSETQ. The ends were cut back, 5 bases at V and 6 bases at J, with 14 bases in the middle.

The origin of this receptor is a human donor with alopecia areata. The rearrangement joins TRBV5-1 to TRBJ1-2; D call uncertain. Sequences were derived from CD4+ T cells sorted from blood, sampled around week 49, from a patient treated with tofacitinib. CDR3 nucleotide sequence: TGCGCCAGCAGACCCTCACTAGGAGATGGCTACACCTTC. Translation: CASRPSLGDGYTF. The variable domain in full, with the rest retrieved from reference TRBV5-1 and TRBJ1-2, is KAGVTQTPRYLIKTRGQQVTLSCSPISGHRSVSWYQQTPGQGLQFLFEYFSETQRNKGNFPGRFSGRQFSNSRSEMNVSTLELGDSALYLCASRPSLGDGYTFGSGTRLTVV.